This section outlines one T cell receptor beta chain sequence together with its context. Unmatched junction bases numbered 10, after V lost 4 bases and J lost 5 bases. The length of the CDR3 is 17 residues. Per germline, CDR1 SNHLY and CDR2 FYNNEI. These data belong to a study of Graves' ophthalmopathy and Graves' hyperthyroidism. Amplified material comprised TCR beta CDR3 regions derived from RNA transcripts. HTBI primers were used in a first-round RT-PCR, which preceded a second-round multiplex PCR. MiXCR, applied by TCRdb to the multiplex PCR reads, yields one record per CDR3 protein. The sample consists of 500,000 to 700,000 distinct CDR3 sequences, about two fifths of them appearing once.

The material sequenced was peripheral blood or thyroid tissue (not recorded which). This rearrangement joins TRBV2 to TRBJ2-2, with 10 bases matching TRBD1. The TCR sequence derives from an adult man with Graves' hyperthyroidism. The CDR3 loop is CASSVFPGTGVTGELFF. The DNA for the CDR3 is TGTGCCAGCAGTGTCTTCCCCGGGACAGGGGTGACCGGGGAGCTGTTTTTT. Full variable domain (remainder filled in from reference TRBV2 and TRBJ2-2): EPEVTQTPSHQVTQMGQEVILRCVPISNHLYFYWYRQILGQKVEFLVSFYNNEISEKSEIFDDQFSVERPDGSNFTLKIRSTKLEDSAMYFCASSVFPGTGVTGELFFGEGSRLTVL.